This TCR beta chain stems from a study of molecular identifiers for immune sequencing clone quantification. This clonotype was picked up one time. The antigen is undetermined. Its ends do not fully match the called genes, so a read error is possible. Bulk TCR libraries were made with methods that had been previously described and with listed TCR primers. MiXCR, applied by TCRdb to the PCR reads, yields one record per CDR3 protein. The table lists approximately 500,000 distinct CDR3 sequences, about a fifth of them singletons, with about 0.8% in the top ten. This CDR3 contains 17 residues. Libraries used roughly 18,000 to 1,000,000 sorted naive CD8 T cells and 10%, 30% or 50% RNA input. The study, taken as a whole, reports: Shared barcodes on identical TCR molecules could underestimate the sizes of highly expanded clones. The study reportedly detected spiked Jurkat TCR RNA from one cell among around 970,000 naive cells.

The gene calls are TRBV12-3 or TRBV12-4 and TRBJ2-3; TRBD1 agrees at 11 bases. This TCR came from a human donor in good health. Some libraries in this study had Jurkat cell RNA spiked in. Sequencing was done on a sample of naive CD8+ T cells from blood, with Jurkat cell RNA spiked in. The sample's subset: FACS-sorted CD8+CD4-CCR7+CD45RA+ naive T cells. The CDR3 spells CASCLGTGGLSTDTQYF. CDR3 in DNA: TGTGCCAGCTGTTTAGGGACAGGGGGTTTGAGCACAGATACGCAGTATTTT.